This T cell receptor beta chain was profiled in a study of blood T cell repertoires in COVID-19. Turning to the study itself: Acute-phase and convalescent COVID-19 samples originated in the United States, Italy and Spain.

In the authors' methods: From reference gene primer amplification, estimates of nucleated cell counts were derived. The assay was immunoSEQ multiplex PCR, and TCRdb's table has in-frame clones only and misses some. V, J and clone size are those of that table, while D and trimming were read from the DNA. The sample holds about 310,000 clones, nearly 90% seen once. Seattle's cohort entered during active infection and was followed longitudinally. The sequence was collected from a woman between 40 and 55 years old with COVID-19, enrolled during active disease. Material: peripheral blood.

The CDR3 DNA reads as TGCGCCAGCCCCGGGACACCTAGGGATACGCAGTATTTT. Translated, it gives CASPGTPRDTQYF. The chain is built from TRBV23-1 and TRBJ2-3; weak D call: TRBD1 (6 bases). TRBV23-1 is marked as an open reading frame, function uncertain. CDR3 length equals 13 residues. V dropped 8 bases and J dropped 6 bases, with 15 bases sitting between them.